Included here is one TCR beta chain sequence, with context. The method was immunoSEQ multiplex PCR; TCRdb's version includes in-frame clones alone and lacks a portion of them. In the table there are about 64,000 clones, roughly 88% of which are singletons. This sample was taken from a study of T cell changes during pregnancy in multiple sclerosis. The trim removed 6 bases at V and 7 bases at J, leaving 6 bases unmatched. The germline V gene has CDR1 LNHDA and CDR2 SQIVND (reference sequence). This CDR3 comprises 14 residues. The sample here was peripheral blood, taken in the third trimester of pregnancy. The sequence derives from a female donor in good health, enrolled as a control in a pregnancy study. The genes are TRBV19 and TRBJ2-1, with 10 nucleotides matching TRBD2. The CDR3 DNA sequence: TGTGCCAGTAGCCTTAGCGGGAGGCAAAATGAGCAGTTCTTC. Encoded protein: CASSLSGRQNEQFF.